This TCR beta chain emerged from a study of blood T cell repertoires in COVID-19. Study overall: From T cells, B-cell-depleted T cells, or PBMCs came the material, which was cDNA or gDNA.

The junction had 8 bases not matched to a gene; V was cut back by 1 base and J by 5 bases. Germline V CDR1 and CDR2: SEHNR, FQNEAQ (reference sequence). The CDR3 loop spans 15 amino acids. Per the study methods: Amplification of reference gene primers provided the estimated nucleated cell counts. Generated by immunoSEQ multiplex PCR, the TCRdb table keeps only in-frame clones and is missing some. The V and J calls and clone size are taken from that table; D and trimming were inferred from the DNA. The table shows about 200,000 clones, with more than 70% occurring only once. This clonotype was obtained from a woman aged 45-59 years with acute or convalescent COVID-19. V is TRBV7-9 and J is TRBJ2-7, with 7 bases that match TRBD2. Input material: peripheral blood. The CDR3 spells CASSLVIGGSHEQYF. The CDR3 coding sequence is TGTGCCAGCAGCTTAGTCATAGGCGGGAGCCACGAGCAGTACTTC. Based on the CDR3 plus reference TRBV7-9 and TRBJ2-7, the full variable domain is DTGVSQNPRHKITKRGQNVTFRCDPISEHNRLYWYRQTLGQGPEFLTYFQNEAQLEKSRLLSDRFSAERPKGSFSTLEIQRTEQGDSAMYLCASSLVIGGSHEQYFGPGTRLTVT.